A selection of T cell receptor beta chains follows, all from one sample in a study of cytotoxic CD8 clonotypes in ibrutinib-treated CLL. TCRdb's table, derived via immunoSEQ multiplex PCR, lists solely in-frame clones and lacks some. This repertoire shows 150,000 to 200,000 clones, roughly 77% found once; its top ten account for about 1.9%. The material was PBMCs, obtained after 12 months of ibrutinib treatment. The source is a human donor with chronic lymphocytic leukemia. CDR3s leave out the opening cysteine and the closing phenylalanine or tryptophan. Fields, in order: V gene, CDR3 length, clone size, CDR3 protein. Only some rows state a clone size, as once, few, many or a class for expanded clones.

V gene: TRBV18
CDR3 length: 10
clone size: NA
CDR3 protein: ASSPSTDTQY

V gene: TRBV6-6
CDR3 length: 11
clone size: NA
CDR3 protein: ASSYTSTDTQY

V gene: TRBV5-1
CDR3 length: 15
clone size: NA
CDR3 protein: ASSLNTGSRAYNEQF

V gene: TRBV19
CDR3 length: 11
clone size: NA
CDR3 protein: AKASSNTGELF

V gene: TRBV28
CDR3 length: 15
clone size: NA
CDR3 protein: ASSPQTSGSLPGELF

V gene: TRBV7-2
CDR3 length: 12
clone size: few
CDR3 protein: ASSPRGGGYGYT

V gene: TRBV2
CDR3 length: 12
clone size: NA
CDR3 protein: ASRRNSRQETQY

V gene: TRBV2
CDR3 length: 11
clone size: NA
CDR3 protein: ASSRQQGTEAF

V gene: TRBV6-5
CDR3 length: 13
clone size: NA
CDR3 protein: ASSETSGSSGELF

V gene: TRBV2
CDR3 length: 13
clone size: NA
CDR3 protein: ASSDRTRINSPLH

V gene: TRBV28
CDR3 length: 12
clone size: NA
CDR3 protein: ASTKGGWVQGYT

V gene: TRBV7-2
CDR3 length: 12
clone size: NA
CDR3 protein: ASSLVGVSDTQY

V gene: TRBV9
CDR3 length: 13
clone size: medium-sized
CDR3 protein: ASSPRPDSNTEAF